This TCR beta chain was captured in a study of response to subunit inactivated influenza vaccine. The CDR3 extends over 13 amino acids. The germline gives CDR1 KGHSH, CDR2 LQKENI. Deletions cut 3 bases from V and 5 bases from J, with 8 bases between. The sample holds a few counts of this clonotype. MiXCR, run by TCRdb on the RT-PCR reads, gives a single entry per CDR3 protein. The table includes 750,000 to 850,000 distinct CDR3 sequences, approximately 17% detected once. Sequencing used PBMCs from blood, obtained roughly 5 days after vaccination. The V and J genes are TRBV18 and TRBJ2-1; TRBD1 is a possible D gene (5 bases). This TCR derives from a man aged 50-60 years who received an inactivated influenza vaccine. The CDR3 DNA is TGTGCCAGCTCACCCGACAGAAACAATGAGCAGTTCTTC. Protein product: CASSPDRNNEQFF.